These 21 T cell receptor beta chains were sequenced from one sample in a study of blood T cell repertoires in COVID-19. Produced via immunoSEQ multiplex PCR; TCRdb's table is partial and in-frame only. The table lists over 600,000 clones, 75% to 90% of them singletons. Sequenced input: peripheral blood. The receptor set was obtained from a woman aged 18-35 years with acute or convalescent COVID-19.

This CDR3 is CASSLKMFATGHGYTF. CDR3 nucleotides: TGTGCCAGCAGCTTAAAAATGTTCGCGACAGGGCATGGCTACACCTTC. V and J are TRBV7-2 and TRBJ1-2, with TRBD1 identical over 7 bases. The CDR3 extends over 16 amino acids. V shed 2 bases and J 6 bases; nucleotides not matched to a gene: 12. Germline assignment: CDR1 SGHTA and CDR2 FQGNSA.

The chain has TRBV7-3 and TRBJ1-2, with 8 bases aligning to TRBD1. Unmatched junction bases numbered 5, after V lost 5 bases and J lost 6 bases. The CDR3 is 13 amino acids. CDR1 and CDR2 (germline): SGHTA, FQGTGA. The CDR3 DNA sequence: TGTGCCAGCAGCCCGACAGGGGCGGATGGCTACACCTTC. It translates to CASSPTGADGYTF.

The chain has TRBV5-1 and TRBJ2-5, with 7 bases matching TRBD2. There are 14 residues in the CDR3. The junction had 3 bases not matched to a gene; V was cut back by 2 bases and J by 2 bases. The germline V gene encodes CDR1 SGHRS and CDR2 YFSETQ. The CDR3 coding sequence is TGCGCCAGCAGCTTCCAGGGACTACAAGAGACCCAGTACTTC. This codes for CASSFQGLQETQYF.

The V gene is TRBV30, the J gene TRBJ1-1; D remains ambiguous. V was shortened by 4 bases and J by 2 bases, with 17 bases between the two germline ends. Germline V gives CDR1 GTSNPN, CDR2 SVGIG (reference sequence). CDR3 length equals 15 residues. CDR3 sequence: CAWTQPSGSNTEAFF. As DNA, the CDR3 is TGTGCCTGGACCCAACCTTCGGGGTCTAACACTGAAGCTTTCTTT.

The chain is built from TRBV4-1 and TRBJ1-1; no reliable D call. CDR3 length: 14 amino acids. With 8 bases removed from V and 0 bases from J, the gap between germline ends came to 13 bases. Germline assignment: CDR1 MGHRA and CDR2 YSYEKL. The CDR3 sequence: CASGRGGMNTEAFF. The CDR3 coding sequence is TGCGCCAGCGGACGTGGAGGGATGAACACTGAAGCTTTCTTT.

This rearrangement joins TRBV5-5 to TRBJ2-7; TRBD1 aligns across 8 bases. Trimming at V came to 4 bases and at J to 2 bases, leaving 14 bases not matched to a gene. Germline V gene lookup returns CDR1 SGHKS and CDR2 YYEKEE (reference sequence). This CDR3 contains 17 residues. DNA for the CDR3: TGTGCCAGCAGCCTTTTCCCAGGACAGGGCCTCACCTACGAGCAGTACTTC. Amino acids: CASSLFPGQGLTYEQYF.

The V call is TRBV28, the J call TRBJ1-2; 8 bases align to TRBD1. Germline V gene data show CDR1 as MDHEN and CDR2 as SYDVKM. V lost 2 bases, J lost 8 bases, and 13 bases stayed unmatched. The CDR3 is 16 amino acids. The CDR3 DNA reads as TGTGCCAGCAGTTTAACTGCCCGGACAGGGACTGAGGGCTACACCTTC. It yields the protein CASSLTARTGTEGYTF.

The rearrangement uses TRBV6-5 and TRBJ1-6, with 7 bases that match TRBD1. This CDR3 region has 16 residues. Germline-derived CDR1 and CDR2 are MNHEY and SVGAGI. J was trimmed by 5 bases and V by 1 base; bases with no gene match: 5. In nucleotides, the CDR3 is TGTGCCAGCAGTTACTATAGGGACAGCCATAATTCACCCCTCCACTTT. Encoded protein: CASSYYRDSHNSPLHF.

This clone was counted once. The chain has TRBV11-3 and TRBJ2-2, with 10 bases aligning to TRBD1. The CDR3 spans 17 residues. The ends lost 4 bases at V and 5 bases at J; junction bases unmatched: 10. Per the germline V gene, CDR1 is SGHNT and CDR2 is YENEEA. CDR3 in amino acids: CASSSMAGTGETGELFF. In nucleotides, the CDR3 is TGTGCCAGCAGCTCTATGGCTGGGACAGGGGAGACCGGGGAGCTGTTTTTT.

This rearrangement joins TRBV11-1 to TRBJ2-7; 7 bases are shared with TRBD1. The CDR3 has 15 amino acids. V lost 0 bases, J lost 8 bases, and 10 bases stayed unmatched. Germline loops: CDR1 SGHAT, CDR2 FQDESV (reference sequence). DNA for the CDR3: TGTGCCAGCAGCTTAGCGCGGTCAGGGGGAGACAAGCAGTACTTC. This translates into CASSLARSGGDKQYF.

CDR3 DNA: TGTGCCAGTAGTATGGCGAGGGCTCTGGTTTTGGACACCTTC. This translates into CASSMARALVLDTF. V usage is TRBV19 and J usage is TRBJ1-2; no definite D call. The CDR3 totals 14 residues. The ends were cut back, 3 bases at V and 12 bases at J, with 20 bases in the middle. Germline V gene sequence: CDR1 LNHDA, CDR2 SQIVND (reference sequence).

V gene TRBV5-4 combines with J gene TRBJ1-2; TRBD1 aligns across 7 bases. The V gene's germline CDR1 is SGHNT and CDR2 YYREEE (reference sequence). This CDR3 spans 18 amino acids. With 1 base clipped from V and 8 bases from J, the junction kept 20 bases outside the gene matches. CDR3 sequence (DNA): TGTGCCAGCAGCTTGTTCCCGCCCACTGGGACAGACGTGAAGGGCTACACCTTC. As protein: CASSLFPPTGTDVKGYTF.

This sequence joins TRBV9 and TRBJ2-2; possible D gene TRBD2, 7 bases. Germline V CDR1 and CDR2: SGDLS, YYNGEE. V dropped 0 bases and J dropped 4 bases, with 13 bases sitting between them. This CDR3 comprises 16 residues. CDR3 amino acids: CASSVAGGARTGELFF. In nucleotides, the CDR3 is TGTGCCAGCAGCGTAGCTGGGGGGGCTCGCACCGGGGAGCTGTTTTTT. Using reference TRBV9 and TRBJ2-2 for the parts outside the CDR3, the full variable domain is DSGVTQTPKHLITATGQRVTLRCSPRSGDLSVYWYQQSLDQGLQFLIQYYNGEERAKGNILERFSAQQFPDLHSELNLSSLELGDSALYFCASSVAGGARTGELFFGEGSRLTVL.

This clone was detected only a few times. The chain uses TRBV10-2 and TRBJ2-7, with D possibly being TRBD2 (6 bases). The germline CDR1 and CDR2 sequences are WSHSY and SAAADI. CDR3 length equals 13 residues. V lost 3 bases and J lost 2, with 8 bases in between. Written as DNA, the CDR3 is TGCGCCAGCAGTGATACGGGAGCCTACGAGCAGTACTTC. Protein product: CASSDTGAYEQYF.

The CDR3 spells CASSPSGERYEQYF. DNA for the CDR3: TGTGCCAGCAGCCCAAGCGGTGAACGCTACGAGCAGTACTTC. The chain links TRBV7-2 to TRBJ2-7; TRBD2 might be the D (5 bases). This CDR3 region has 14 residues. Germline V gene sequence: CDR1 SGHTA, CDR2 FQGNSA. V was pared by 5 bases and J by 3 bases, with 14 bases between.

CDR3 residues: CASTPGQGIYEQYF. The DNA of the CDR3 is TGTGCCAGCACCCCGGGACAGGGGATCTACGAGCAGTACTTC. This rearrangement joins TRBV27 to TRBJ2-7, with 10 bases matching TRBD1. The CDR3 length is 14 residues. The junction had 6 bases not matched to a gene; V was cut back by 7 bases and J by 3 bases. CDR1 is MNHEY and CDR2 is SMNVEV in the germline V gene (reference sequence).

This chain uses TRBV4-3 with TRBJ2-7; D is unresolved. The germline V and J ends were trimmed by 4 bases and 3 bases, with 10 bases remaining between them. The germline V gene has CDR1 LGHNA and CDR2 YSLEER. This CDR3 spans 13 amino acids. DNA for the CDR3: TGCGCCAGCAGCCCAGACTCCCGCTACGAGCAGTACTTC. Encoded protein: CASSPDSRYEQYF.

The chain couples TRBV2 to TRBJ1-6, with a weak D call TRBD1 (5 bases). The CDR3 runs to 15 residues. Germline V gene lookup returns CDR1 SNHLY and CDR2 FYNNEI. V dropped 4 bases and J dropped 2 bases, with 9 bases sitting between them. As DNA, the CDR3 is TGTGCCAGCAGTGTTCAGGGTGCCTATAATTCACCCCTCCACTTT. Amino acids: CASSVQGAYNSPLHF.

The chain uses TRBV6-1 and TRBJ1-3; D unresolved. The germline V gene encodes CDR1 MNHNS and CDR2 SASEGT. V was trimmed by 1 base and J by 7 bases, leaving 14 bases between them. This CDR3 is built from 15 residues. The CDR3 loop is CASSEGLQIFNTIYF. The CDR3 nucleotides read TGTGCCAGCAGTGAAGGTCTACAGATCTTCAACACCATATATTTT.

This clone was detected a few times. Other nucleotide sequences from this sample produce the same CDR3. The CDR3 reads CASSPTGVTEAFF. Here the CDR3 DNA reads TGTGCCAGCAGCCCGACAGGGGTCACTGAAGCTTTCTTT. The rearrangement uses TRBV12-3 or TRBV12-4 and TRBJ1-1; TRBD1 aligns across 8 bases. The junction had 4 bases not matched to a gene; V was cut back by 6 bases and J by 4 bases. The CDR3 is 13 amino acids.

V usage is TRBV6-4 and J usage is TRBJ2-3; maybe TRBD1 (6 bases). The germline V and J ends were trimmed by 5 bases and 1 base, with 10 bases remaining between them. The CDR3 has 14 residues. Germline assignment: CDR1 MRHNA and CDR2 SNTAGT. The CDR3, as DNA: TGTGCCAGCAGTCAGGGGACCGGCACAGATACGCAGTATTTT. It specifies CASSQGTGTDTQYF.